This record covers a single T cell receptor (beta chain). The antigen remains undetermined. This CDR3 has 13 amino acids. In germline, CDR1 is SGHVS, CDR2 FNYEAQ. The ends were cut back, 1 base at V and 6 bases at J, with 10 bases in the middle. This sample stems from a study of graft-versus-host responses after intestinal transplantation. Study information: Induction with anti-thymocyte globulin, then tacrolimus and steroids for 2 to 3 years, was given to all recipients. Study findings and constraints: GvH clones were identified in recipient marrow, with some first appearing in ileum or blood.

Libraries were prepared by immunoSEQ multiplex PCR; TCRdb keeps only in-frame clonotypes and omits some of them. The sample holds 90,000 to 100,000 clones, more than 70% seen once. The sample in question was PBMCs, obtained 255 days after intestinal transplant. The V gene is TRBV7-6, the J gene TRBJ2-7, with D unclear. This TCR was recovered from a human patient who received an intestinal transplant, so some T cells may come from the graft donor. The DNA of the CDR3 is TGTGCCAGCAGCTTAGGTTGGGGTTCCGAGCAGTACTTC. This codes for CASSLGWGSEQYF. The whole variable domain, remainder taken from reference TRBV7-6 and TRBJ2-7, is GAGVSQSPRYKVTKRGQDVALRCDPISGHVSLYWYRQALGQGPEFLTYFNYEAQQDKSGLPNDRFSAERPEGSISTLTIQRTEQRDSAMYRCASSLGWGSEQYFGPGTRLTVT.